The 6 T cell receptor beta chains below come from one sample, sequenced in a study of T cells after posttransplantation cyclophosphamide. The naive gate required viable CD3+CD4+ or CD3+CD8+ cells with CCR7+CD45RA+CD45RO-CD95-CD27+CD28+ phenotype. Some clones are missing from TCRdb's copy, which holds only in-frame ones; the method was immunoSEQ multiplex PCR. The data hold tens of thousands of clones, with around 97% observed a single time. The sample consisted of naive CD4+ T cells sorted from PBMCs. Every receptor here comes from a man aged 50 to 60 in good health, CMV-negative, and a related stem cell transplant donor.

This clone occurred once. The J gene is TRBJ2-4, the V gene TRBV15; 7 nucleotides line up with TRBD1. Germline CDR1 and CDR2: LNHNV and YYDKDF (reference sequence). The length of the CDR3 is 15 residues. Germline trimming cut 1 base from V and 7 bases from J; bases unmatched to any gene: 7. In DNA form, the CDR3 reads TGTGCCACCAGCAGAGGAGGAGACAGGGCGAACATTCAGTACTTC. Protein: CATSRGGDRANIQYF.

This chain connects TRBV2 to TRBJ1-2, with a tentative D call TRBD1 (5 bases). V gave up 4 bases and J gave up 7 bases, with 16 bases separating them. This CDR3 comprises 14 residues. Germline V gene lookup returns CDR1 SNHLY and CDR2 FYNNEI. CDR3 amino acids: CASSGQGQGGGYTF. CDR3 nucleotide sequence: TGTGCCAGCAGTGGACAAGGGCAGGGCGGTGGCTACACCTTC. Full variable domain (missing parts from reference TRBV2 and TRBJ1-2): EPEVTQTPSHQVTQMGQEVILRCVPISNHLYFYWYRQILGQKVEFLVSFYNNEISEKSEIFDDQFSVERPDGSNFTLKIRSTKLEDSAMYFCASSGQGQGGGYTFGSGTRLTVV.

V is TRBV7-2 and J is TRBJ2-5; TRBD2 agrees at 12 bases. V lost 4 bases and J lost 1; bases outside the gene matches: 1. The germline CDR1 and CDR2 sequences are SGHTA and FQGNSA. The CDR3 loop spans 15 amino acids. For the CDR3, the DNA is TGTGCCAGCAGCTCTAGCGGGAGGGCCCAAGAGACCCAGTACTTC. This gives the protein CASSSSGRAQETQYF.

CDR3 nucleotides: TGTGCCAGCAGCTTAGGTGGCGGGACCCTCACAGATACGCAGTATTTT. Its translation is CASSLGGGTLTDTQYF. The gene calls are TRBV11-3 and TRBJ2-3; D possibly corresponds to TRBD2 (6 bases). V was cut by 1 base and J by 2 bases, with 13 bases left in between. From germline, CDR1 is SGHNT and CDR2 YENEEA. The CDR3 covers 16 residues. Full variable domain (outside the CDR3, taken from reference TRBV11-3 and TRBJ2-3): EAGVVQSPRYKIIEKKQPVAFWCNPISGHNTLYWYLQNLGQGPELLIRYENEEAVDDSQLPKDRFSAERLKGVDSTLKIQPAELGDSAVYLCASSLGGGTLTDTQYFGPGTRLTVL.

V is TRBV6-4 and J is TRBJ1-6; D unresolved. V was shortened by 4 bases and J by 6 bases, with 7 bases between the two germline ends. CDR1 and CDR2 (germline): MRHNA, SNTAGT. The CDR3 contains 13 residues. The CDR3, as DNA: TGTGCCAGCAGTGCTGAGATTAATTCACCCCTCCACTTT. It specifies CASSAEINSPLHF.

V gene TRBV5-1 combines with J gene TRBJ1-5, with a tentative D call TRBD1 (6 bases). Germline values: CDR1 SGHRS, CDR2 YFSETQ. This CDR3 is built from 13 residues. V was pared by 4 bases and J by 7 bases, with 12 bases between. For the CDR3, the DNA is TGCGCCAGCAGCCTTGAGGGGGAACAGCCCCAGCATTTT. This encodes CASSLEGEQPQHF. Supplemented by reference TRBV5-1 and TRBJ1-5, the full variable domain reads KAGVTQTPRYLIKTRGQQVTLSCSPISGHRSVSWYQQTPGQGLQFLFEYFSETQRNKGNFPGRFSGRQFSNSRSEMNVSTLELGDSALYLCASSLEGEQPQHFGDGTRLSIL.